These T cell receptor beta chains were read from a single sample in a study of CD8+ T cells in alopecia areata. Data came from immunoSEQ multiplex PCR; TCRdb stores just in-frame clones and leaves some out. Here the sample spans under 250,000 clones, approximately 65% being singletons. The specimen comprised CD4+ T cells sorted from blood, sampled at week 44, from a patient treated with tofacitinib. Receptors originate from a human donor with alopecia areata. Both conserved end residues are part of each CDR3. D genes are given only for firm matches. Rows may omit the clone size; those that give it use once, few, many or a size class.

V	D	size	J	CDR3	DNA
TRBV18	NA	NA	TRBJ1-1	CASSPKESNTEAFF	TGTGCCAGCTCACCTAAGGAATCGAACACTGAAGCTTTCTTT
TRBV10-1	TRBD1	NA	TRBJ2-7	CASSVSGQHEQYF	TGCGCCAGCAGTGTATCGGGACAGCACGAGCAGTACTTC
TRBV27	TRBD2	NA	TRBJ2-1	CASSRTLAGANNEQFF	TGTGCCAGCAGTCGAACCTTAGCGGGGGCCAACAATGAGCAGTTCTTC
TRBV29-1	NA	few	TRBJ2-7	CSVDLFGEQYF	TGCAGCGTTGATCTATTCGGGGAGCAGTACTTC
TRBV2	NA	NA	TRBJ2-5	CASSQTGLSEETQYF	TGTGCCAGCAGTCAAACAGGACTCAGCGAAGAGACCCAGTACTTC
TRBV29-1	NA	few	TRBJ1-1	CSVEMGLF	TGCAGCGTTGAAATGGGCCTATTT
TRBV25-1	NA	NA	TRBJ2-1	CASSDVGPLADEQFF	TGTGCCAGCAGTGACGTGGGGCCTTTGGCCGATGAGCAGTTCTTC
TRBV4-1	NA	NA	TRBJ2-2	CASRLEPNTGELFF	TGCGCCAGCAGACTGGAACCTAACACCGGGGAGCTGTTTTTT
TRBV29-1	NA	NA	TRBJ2-3	CSVDISTDTQYF	TGCAGCGTTGACATCAGCACAGATACGCAGTATTTT
TRBV29-1	NA	NA	TRBJ2-5	CSVQGPETQYF	TGCAGCGTCCAAGGGCCAGAGACCCAGTACTTC
TRBV30	NA	NA	TRBJ1-5	CAWSKSLNQPQHF	TGTGCCTGGAGCAAGAGCCTAAATCAGCCCCAGCATTTT
TRBV6-5	TRBD1	NA	TRBJ1-6	CASRTGFYSPLHF	TGTGCCAGCAGGACAGGGTTTTATTCACCCCTCCACTTT
TRBV6-5	NA	NA	TRBJ1-2	CASKALIGYTF	TGTGCCAGCAAGGCCTTGATTGGCTACACCTTC
TRBV30	TRBD1	NA	TRBJ1-5	CAWSAGTGGQPQHF	TGTGCCTGGAGTGCGGGCACAGGGGGACAGCCCCAGCATTTT
TRBV30	NA	NA	TRBJ2-2	CAWSSRTTNTGELFF	TGTGCCTGGAGTTCTCGGACGACGAACACCGGGGAGCTGTTTTTT
TRBV28	NA	NA	TRBJ1-6	CASSFGNPNSPLHF	TGTGCCAGCAGTTTCGGAAACCCTAATTCACCCCTCCACTTT
TRBV7-2	TRBD1	NA	TRBJ1-5	CASSLQGGGNQPQHF	TGTGCCAGCAGCCTTCAGGGGGGAGGGAATCAGCCCCAGCATTTT
TRBV11-2	NA	NA	TRBJ2-1	CASSIGSHTYNEQFF	TGTGCCAGCAGCATTGGGAGCCACACCTACAATGAGCAGTTCTTC
TRBV7-2	TRBD1	NA	TRBJ1-1	CASSTSRGWTEAFF	TGTGCCAGCAGCACTAGCAGGGGGTGGACTGAAGCTTTCTTT
TRBV5-1	NA	NA	TRBJ1-6	CASSSKDGPNSPLHF	TGCGCCAGCAGCTCCAAGGACGGACCAAATTCACCCCTCCACTTT
TRBV5-1	TRBD1	NA	TRBJ1-2	CASSLRTGDYGYTF	TGCGCCAGCAGCTTGAGGACAGGGGACTATGGCTACACCTTC
TRBV15	NA	NA	TRBJ2-4	CATSRGRDLPVKNIQYF	TGTGCCACCAGCAGAGGTCGGGACCTCCCCGTCAAAAACATTCAGTACTTC
TRBV4-3	TRBD1	few	TRBJ2-1	CASSQEQGYEQFF	TGCGCCAGCAGCCAAGAACAGGGGTATGAGCAGTTCTTC
TRBV7-2	TRBD1	NA	TRBJ2-1	CASSIDRGPYNEQFF	TGTGCCAGCAGCATAGACAGGGGGCCTTACAATGAGCAGTTCTTC
TRBV4-3	TRBD1	once	TRBJ2-5	CASSQEAVGTGGTQYF	TGCGCCAGCAGCCAGGAAGCGGTGGGGACAGGGGGGACCCAGTACTTC
TRBV14	NA	NA	TRBJ1-6	CASSQGGTRNSPLHF	TGTGCCAGCAGCCAAGGTGGGACGAGGAATTCACCCCTCCACTTT
TRBV18	TRBD1	NA	TRBJ1-2	CASSPRTGTNYGYTF	TGTGCCAGCTCACCACGGACAGGGACGAACTATGGCTACACCTTC
TRBV11-2	NA	few	TRBJ1-1	CASSLDVGNTEAFF	TGTGCCAGCAGCTTAGATGTAGGGAACACTGAAGCTTTCTTT
TRBV29-1	NA	NA	TRBJ2-2	CSVEGIVNTGELFF	TGCAGCGTTGAGGGTATCGTGAACACCGGGGAGCTGTTTTTT
TRBV29-1	NA	few	TRBJ2-1	CSVDRIENNEQFF	TGCAGCGTTGACCGGATAGAAAACAATGAGCAGTTCTTC
TRBV29-1	NA	NA	TRBJ1-1	CSVDLGSRTEAFF	TGCAGCGTTGATCTAGGGTCCAGAACTGAAGCTTTCTTT
TRBV10-3	TRBD1	once	TRBJ1-5	CAISEGQGAGQPQHF	TGTGCCATCAGTGAAGGGCAGGGGGCTGGTCAGCCCCAGCATTTT
TRBV18	NA	once	TRBJ1-5	CASSPMLSNQPQHF	TGTGCCAGCTCACCCATGCTTAGCAATCAGCCCCAGCATTTT
TRBV10-3	NA	many	TRBJ2-4	CAISNRTFQYF	TGTGCCATCAGCAACAGGACGTTTCAGTACTTC
TRBV25-1	TRBD1	NA	TRBJ1-2	CASSDGPGQHYGYTF	TGTGCCAGCAGTGATGGTCCGGGACAGCACTATGGCTACACCTTC
TRBV7-2	NA	NA	TRBJ2-5	CASSLTVQETQYF	TGTGCCAGCAGCTTGACAGTTCAAGAGACCCAGTACTTC
TRBV5-1	NA	NA	TRBJ2-5	CASSLRRGLKQETQYF	TGCGCCAGCAGCTTGCGTCGGGGGCTTAAACAAGAGACCCAGTACTTC
TRBV29-1	NA	NA	TRBJ2-7	CSVEAPGSYEQYF	TGCAGCGTTGAGGCCCCCGGTTCCTACGAGCAGTACTTC
TRBV6-6	NA	NA	TRBJ2-1	CASTSGSRNDNEQFF	TGTGCCAGCACCTCCGGGTCCCGAAACGACAATGAGCAGTTCTTC
TRBV5-5	TRBD1	few	TRBJ2-7	CASSGGQGYYEQYF	TGTGCCAGCAGCGGGGGACAGGGATACTACGAGCAGTACTTC
TRBV2	TRBD1	NA	TRBJ1-1	CASSPQGARGTEAFF	TGTGCCAGCAGCCCACAGGGGGCAAGAGGGACTGAAGCTTTCTTT
TRBV9	NA	NA	TRBJ1-2	CASSVEGYGYTF	TGTGCCAGCAGCGTAGAGGGTTACGGCTACACCTTC
TRBV18	NA	NA	TRBJ2-4	CASSPYRGADIQYF	TGTGCCAGCTCACCATATCGGGGGGCGGACATTCAGTACTTC